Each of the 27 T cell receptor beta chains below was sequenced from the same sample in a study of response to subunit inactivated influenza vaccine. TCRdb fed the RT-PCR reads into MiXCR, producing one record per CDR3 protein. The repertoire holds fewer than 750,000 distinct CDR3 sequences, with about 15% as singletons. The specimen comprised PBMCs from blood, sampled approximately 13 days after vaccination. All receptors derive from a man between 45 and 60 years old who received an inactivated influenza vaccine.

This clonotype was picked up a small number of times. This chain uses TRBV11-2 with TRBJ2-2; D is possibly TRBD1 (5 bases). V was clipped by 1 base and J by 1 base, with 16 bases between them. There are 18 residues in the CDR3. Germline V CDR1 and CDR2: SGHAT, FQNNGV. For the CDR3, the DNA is TGTGCCAGCAGCTTAGGTTTAATCCGGACAAAGAACACCGGGGAGCTGTTTTTT. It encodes CASSLGLIRTKNTGELFF.

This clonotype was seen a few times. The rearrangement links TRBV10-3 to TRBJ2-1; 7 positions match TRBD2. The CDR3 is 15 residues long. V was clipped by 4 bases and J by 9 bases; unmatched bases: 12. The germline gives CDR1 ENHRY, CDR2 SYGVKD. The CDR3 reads CAISGGAGVLGEQFF. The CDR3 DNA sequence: TGTGCCATCAGTGGCGGCGCGGGAGTGTTAGGTGAGCAGTTCTTC.

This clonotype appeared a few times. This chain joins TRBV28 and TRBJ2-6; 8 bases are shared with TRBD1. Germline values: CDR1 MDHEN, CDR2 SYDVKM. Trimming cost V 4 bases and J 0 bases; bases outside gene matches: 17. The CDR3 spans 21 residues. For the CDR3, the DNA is TGTGCCAGCAGTTCTCTCGTTTCCGGACAGGGATGGGTCTCTGGGGCCAACGTCCTGACTTTC. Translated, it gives CASSSLVSGQGWVSGANVLTF.

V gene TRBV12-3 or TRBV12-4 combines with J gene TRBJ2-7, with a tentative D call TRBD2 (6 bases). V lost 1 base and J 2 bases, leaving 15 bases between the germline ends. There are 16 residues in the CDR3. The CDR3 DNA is TGTGCCAGCAGTTTAGGTCATAGGCGGGATGCCTACGAGCAGTACTTC. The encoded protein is CASSLGHRRDAYEQYF.

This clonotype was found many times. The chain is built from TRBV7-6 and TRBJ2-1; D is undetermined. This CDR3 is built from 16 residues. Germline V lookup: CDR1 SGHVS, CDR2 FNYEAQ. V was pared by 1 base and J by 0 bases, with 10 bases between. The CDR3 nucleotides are TGTGCCAGCAGCTTAGTGGGCTTGAGCTCCTACAATGAGCAGTTCTTC. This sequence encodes CASSLVGLSSYNEQFF.

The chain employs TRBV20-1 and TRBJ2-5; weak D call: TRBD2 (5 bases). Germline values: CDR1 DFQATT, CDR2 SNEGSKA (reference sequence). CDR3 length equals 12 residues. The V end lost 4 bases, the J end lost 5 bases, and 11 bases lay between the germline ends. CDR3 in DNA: TGCAGTGCTAATGGACTGGCGGAGACCCAGTACTTC. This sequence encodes CSANGLAETQYF.

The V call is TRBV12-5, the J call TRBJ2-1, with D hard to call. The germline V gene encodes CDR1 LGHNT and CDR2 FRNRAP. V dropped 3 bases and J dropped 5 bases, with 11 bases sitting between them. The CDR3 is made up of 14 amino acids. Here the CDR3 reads CASGLWPPNNEQFF. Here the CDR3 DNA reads TGTGCTAGTGGTTTATGGCCACCCAACAATGAGCAGTTCTTC.

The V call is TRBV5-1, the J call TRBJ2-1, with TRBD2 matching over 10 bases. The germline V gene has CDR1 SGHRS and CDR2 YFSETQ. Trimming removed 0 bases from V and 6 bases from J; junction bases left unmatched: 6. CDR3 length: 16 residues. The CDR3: CASSLAGASGSNEQFF. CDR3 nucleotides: TGCGCCAGCAGCTTGGCCGGGGCTAGCGGGAGCAATGAGCAGTTCTTC.

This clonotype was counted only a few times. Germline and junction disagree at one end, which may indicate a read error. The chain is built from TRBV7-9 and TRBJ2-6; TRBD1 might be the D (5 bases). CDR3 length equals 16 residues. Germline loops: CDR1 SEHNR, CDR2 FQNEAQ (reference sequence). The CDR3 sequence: CASSLSWWAGANILTF. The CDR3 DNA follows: TGTGCCAGCAGCTTATCTTGGTGGGCTGGGGCCAACATCCTGACTTTC.

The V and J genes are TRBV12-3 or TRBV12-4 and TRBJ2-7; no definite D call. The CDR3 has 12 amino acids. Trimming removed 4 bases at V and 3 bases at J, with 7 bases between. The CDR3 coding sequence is TGTGCCAGCAGTTCACCTGACTACGAGCAGTACTTC. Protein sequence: CASSSPDYEQYF.

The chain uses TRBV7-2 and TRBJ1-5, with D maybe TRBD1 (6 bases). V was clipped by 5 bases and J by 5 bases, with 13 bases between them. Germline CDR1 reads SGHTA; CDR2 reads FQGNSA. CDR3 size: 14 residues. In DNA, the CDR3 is TGTGCCAGCAGCCGTGGGGACATCTATCAGCCCCAGCATTTT. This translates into CASSRGDIYQPQHF.

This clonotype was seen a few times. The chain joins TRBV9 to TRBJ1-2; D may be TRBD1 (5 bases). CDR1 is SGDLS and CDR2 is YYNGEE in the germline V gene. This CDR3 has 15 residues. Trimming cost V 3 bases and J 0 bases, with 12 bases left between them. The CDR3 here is CASSAPGNTNYGYTF. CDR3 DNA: TGTGCCAGCAGCGCACCAGGGAATACTAACTATGGCTACACCTTC. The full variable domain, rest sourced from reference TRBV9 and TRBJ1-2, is DSGVTQTPKHLITATGQRVTLRCSPRSGDLSVYWYQQSLDQGLQFLIQYYNGEERAKGNILERFSAQQFPDLHSELNLSSLELGDSALYFCASSAPGNTNYGYTFGSGTRLTVV.

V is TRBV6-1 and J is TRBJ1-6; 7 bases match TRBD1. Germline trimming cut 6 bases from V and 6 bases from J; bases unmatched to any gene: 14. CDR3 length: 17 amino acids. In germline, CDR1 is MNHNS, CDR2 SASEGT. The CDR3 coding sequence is TGTGCCAGCAGAGGAACAGGGGACGGGGTTTCTAATTCACCCCTCCACTTT. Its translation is CASRGTGDGVSNSPLHF.

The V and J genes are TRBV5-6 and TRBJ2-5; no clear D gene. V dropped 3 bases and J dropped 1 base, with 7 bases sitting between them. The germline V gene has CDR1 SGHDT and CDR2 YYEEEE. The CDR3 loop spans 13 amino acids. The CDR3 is CASSWMFQETQYF. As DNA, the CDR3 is TGTGCCAGCAGCTGGATGTTCCAAGAGACCCAGTACTTC.

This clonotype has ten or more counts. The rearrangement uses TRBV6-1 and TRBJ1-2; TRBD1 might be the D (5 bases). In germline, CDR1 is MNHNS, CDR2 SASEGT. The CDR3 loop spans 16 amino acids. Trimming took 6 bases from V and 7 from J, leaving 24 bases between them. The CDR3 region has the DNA TGTGCCAGCAGGCCCCCTGAGGGGCGCGTTTCTCGTGGCTACACCTTC. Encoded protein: CASRPPEGRVSRGYTF.

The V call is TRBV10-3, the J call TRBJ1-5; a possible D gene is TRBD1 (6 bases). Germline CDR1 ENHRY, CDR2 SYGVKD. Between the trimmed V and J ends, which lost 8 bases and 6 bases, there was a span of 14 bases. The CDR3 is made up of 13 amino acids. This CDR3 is CAIGRQEGQPQHF. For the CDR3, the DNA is TGTGCCATCGGGCGACAGGAGGGTCAGCCCCAGCATTTT.

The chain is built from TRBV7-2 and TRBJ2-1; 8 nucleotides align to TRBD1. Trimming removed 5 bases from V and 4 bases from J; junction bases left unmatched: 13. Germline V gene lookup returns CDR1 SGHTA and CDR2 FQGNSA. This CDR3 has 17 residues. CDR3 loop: CASSPPRGTGDYNEQFF. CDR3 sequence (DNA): TGTGCCAGCAGCCCCCCCCGGGGGACAGGAGATTACAATGAGCAGTTCTTC. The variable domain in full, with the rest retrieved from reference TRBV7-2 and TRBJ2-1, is GAGVSQSPSNKVTEKGKDVELRCDPISGHTALYWYRQSLGQGLEFLIYFQGNSAPDKSGLPSDRFSAERTGGSVSTLTIQRTQQEDSAVYLCASSPPRGTGDYNEQFFGPGTRLTVL.

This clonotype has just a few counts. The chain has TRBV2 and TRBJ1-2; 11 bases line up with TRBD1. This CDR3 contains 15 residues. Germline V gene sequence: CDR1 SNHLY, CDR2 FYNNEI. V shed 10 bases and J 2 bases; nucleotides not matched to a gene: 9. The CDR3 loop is CATYSGTGGNYGYTF. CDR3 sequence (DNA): TGTGCCACCTACTCCGGGACAGGGGGGAACTATGGCTACACCTTC.

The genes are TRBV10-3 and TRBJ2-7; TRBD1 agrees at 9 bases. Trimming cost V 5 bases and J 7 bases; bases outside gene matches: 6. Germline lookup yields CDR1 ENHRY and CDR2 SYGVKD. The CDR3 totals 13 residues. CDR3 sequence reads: CAISPGTGSEQYF. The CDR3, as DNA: TGTGCCATCAGTCCCGGGACAGGGAGTGAGCAGTACTTC.

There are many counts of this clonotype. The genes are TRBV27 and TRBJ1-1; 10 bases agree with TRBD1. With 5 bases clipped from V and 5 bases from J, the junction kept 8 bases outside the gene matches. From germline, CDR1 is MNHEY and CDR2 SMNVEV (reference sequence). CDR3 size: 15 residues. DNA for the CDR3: TGTGCCAGCAGTCTAAGGACAGGGGGATGGACTGAAGCTTTCTTT. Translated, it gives CASSLRTGGWTEAFF.

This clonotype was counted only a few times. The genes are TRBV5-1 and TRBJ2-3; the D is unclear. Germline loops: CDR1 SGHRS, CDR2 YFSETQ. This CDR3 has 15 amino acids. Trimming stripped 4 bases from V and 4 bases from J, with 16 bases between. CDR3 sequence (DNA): TGCGCCAGCAGCCACGGACGGAACCCCCCAGATACGCAGTATTTT. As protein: CASSHGRNPPDTQYF. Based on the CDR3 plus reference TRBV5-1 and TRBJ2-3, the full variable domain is KAGVTQTPRYLIKTRGQQVTLSCSPISGHRSVSWYQQTPGQGLQFLFEYFSETQRNKGNFPGRFSGRQFSNSRSEMNVSTLELGDSALYLCASSHGRNPPDTQYFGPGTRLTVL.

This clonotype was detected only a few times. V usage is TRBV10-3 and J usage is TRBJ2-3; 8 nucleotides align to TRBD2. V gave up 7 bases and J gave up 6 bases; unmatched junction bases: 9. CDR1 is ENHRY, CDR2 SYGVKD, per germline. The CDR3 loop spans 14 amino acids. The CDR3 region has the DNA TGTGCCATCAAACACCCAGCGGGAGAGGATACGCAGTATTTT. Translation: CAIKHPAGEDTQYF.

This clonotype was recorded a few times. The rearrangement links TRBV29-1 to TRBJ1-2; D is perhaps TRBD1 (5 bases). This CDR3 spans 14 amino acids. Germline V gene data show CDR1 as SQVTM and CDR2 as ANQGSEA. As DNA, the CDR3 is TGCACTTCCTATTCCCCGGGGCGCATTGATGGCTACACCTTC. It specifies CTSYSPGRIDGYTF.

The DNA of the CDR3 is TGCAGTGCTAGAGTCGTAGGCAGGGGCACTCAGCCCCAGCATTTT. This translates into CSARVVGRGTQPQHF. This chain links TRBV20-1 with TRBJ1-5; D perhaps matches TRBD1 (6 bases). The CDR3 sequence is 15 residues long. Deletions cut 1 base from V and 6 bases from J, with 16 bases between. Germline loops: CDR1 DFQATT, CDR2 SNEGSKA (reference sequence).

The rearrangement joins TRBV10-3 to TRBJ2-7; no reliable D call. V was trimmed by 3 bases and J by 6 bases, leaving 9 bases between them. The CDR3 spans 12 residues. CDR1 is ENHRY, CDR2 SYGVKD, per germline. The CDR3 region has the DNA TGTGCCATCAGTGATTGGGCTCTCGAGCAGTACTTC. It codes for CAISDWALEQYF.

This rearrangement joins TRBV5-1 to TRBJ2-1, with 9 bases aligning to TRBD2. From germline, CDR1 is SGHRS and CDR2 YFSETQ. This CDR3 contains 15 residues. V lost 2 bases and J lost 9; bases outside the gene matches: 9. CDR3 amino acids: CASSFTGGGAAEQFF. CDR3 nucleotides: TGCGCCAGCAGCTTCACTGGCGGGGGGGCGGCTGAGCAGTTCTTC.

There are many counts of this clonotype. Written as DNA, the CDR3 is TGTGCCAGCAGCCCCGGGACTAGCGTCTACAATGAGCAGTTCTTC. This codes for CASSPGTSVYNEQFF. The chain joins TRBV5-6 to TRBJ2-1, with 10 bases identical to TRBD2. The CDR3 runs to 15 residues. Germline V gene lookup returns CDR1 SGHDT and CDR2 YYEEEE. V gave up 4 bases and J gave up 3 bases; unmatched junction bases: 4.